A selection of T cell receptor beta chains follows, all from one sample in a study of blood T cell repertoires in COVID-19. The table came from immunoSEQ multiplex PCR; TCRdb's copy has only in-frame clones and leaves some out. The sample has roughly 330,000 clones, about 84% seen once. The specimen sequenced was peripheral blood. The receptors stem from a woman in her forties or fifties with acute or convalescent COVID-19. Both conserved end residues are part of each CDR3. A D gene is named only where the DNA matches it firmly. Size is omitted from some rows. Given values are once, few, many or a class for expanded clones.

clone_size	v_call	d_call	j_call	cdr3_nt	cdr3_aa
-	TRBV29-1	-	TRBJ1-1	TGCAGCGTACGACAGGCGATGAACACTGAAGCTTTCTTT	CSVRQAMNTEAFF
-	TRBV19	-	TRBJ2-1	TGTGCCAGTAGTATTAGGACTGGTAATGAGCAGTTCTTC	CASSIRTGNEQFF
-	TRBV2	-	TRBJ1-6	TGTGCCAGCAGTGCCGGGGAGAATTCACCCCTCCACTTT	CASSAGENSPLHF
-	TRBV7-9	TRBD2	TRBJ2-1	TGTGCCAGCACGGGAGCGGGAGGGCCCTACAATGAGCAGTTCTTC	CASTGAGGPYNEQFF
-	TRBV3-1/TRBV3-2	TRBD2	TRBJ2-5	TGTGCCAGCAGCCAGGCTAGCGGGAGGGCGGAGACCCAGTACTTC	CASSQASGRAETQYF
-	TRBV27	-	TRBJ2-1	TGTGCCAGCAGCCACCGGGACTGGGCCTACAATGAGCAGTTCTTC	CASSHRDWAYNEQFF
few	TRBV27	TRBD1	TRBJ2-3	TGTGCCAGCAGTTCCCCAATCGGACAGGGGTCAGATACGCAGTATTTT	CASSSPIGQGSDTQYF
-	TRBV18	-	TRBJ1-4	TGTGCCAGCTCACCACCTGGAGGTTCTAATGAAAAACTGTTTTTT	CASSPPGGSNEKLFF
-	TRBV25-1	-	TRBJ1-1	TGTGCCAGCAGTGAATATCAGAACACTGAAGCTTTCTTT	CASSEYQNTEAFF
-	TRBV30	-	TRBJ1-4	TGTGCCTGGAGCCCTGTAGGGGGTTCTGAAAAACTGTTTTTT	CAWSPVGGSEKLFF
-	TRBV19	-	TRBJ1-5	TGTGCCAGTACCCTAAGGGCGCGGGGGAGCAATCAGCCCCAGCATTTT	CASTLRARGSNQPQHF
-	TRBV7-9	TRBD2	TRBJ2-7	TGTGCCAGCAGCTTAGAGCGCGGGAGGGTCTACGAGCAGTACTTC	CASSLERGRVYEQYF
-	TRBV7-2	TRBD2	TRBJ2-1	TGTGCCAGCAGCGGCCCGGGACTAGCATCCAATGAGCAGTTCTTC	CASSGPGLASNEQFF
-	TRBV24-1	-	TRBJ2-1	TGTGCCACCAGTGCGCGGGCACCCTCCTACAATGAGCAGTTCTTC	CATSARAPSYNEQFF
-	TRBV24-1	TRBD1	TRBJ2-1	TGTGCCACCAGTGATCCTCAGGGGGACTCCTACAATGAGCAGTTCTTC	CATSDPQGDSYNEQFF
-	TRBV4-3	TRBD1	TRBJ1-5	TGCGCCAGCAGCCTAGGGACAGGGGGCCGGGATCAGCCCCAGCATTTT	CASSLGTGGRDQPQHF
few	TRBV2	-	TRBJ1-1	TGTGCCAGCGGAACCCACAGGCCAGCTTTCTTT	CASGTHRPAFF
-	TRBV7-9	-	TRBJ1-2	TGTGCCAGCAGCTTAGAACTCATTAACTATGGCTACACCTTC	CASSLELINYGYTF
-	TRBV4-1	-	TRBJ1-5	TGCGCCAGCAGCCAAGAAACAGCTAATCAGCCCCAGCATTTT	CASSQETANQPQHF
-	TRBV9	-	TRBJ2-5	TGTGCCAGCAGCGTAGAACCTACGTTTCAAGAGACCCAGTACTTC	CASSVEPTFQETQYF
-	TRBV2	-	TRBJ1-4	TGTGCCAGCAGCCCACGGACATCTAGAACTAATGAAAAACTGTTTTTT	CASSPRTSRTNEKLFF
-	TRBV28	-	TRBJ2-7	TGTGCCAGCAGACGAGACATACGCTCCTACGAGCAGTACTTC	CASRRDIRSYEQYF
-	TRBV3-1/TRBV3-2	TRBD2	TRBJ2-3	TGTGCCAGCAGCCCCCCTGGGGCGGGAGCATATCGTGACACGCAGTATTTT	CASSPPGAGAYRDTQYF
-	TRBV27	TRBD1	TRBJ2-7	TGTGCCAGCAGTTCACGGACAGGGGGGTACTACGAGCAGTACTTC	CASSSRTGGYYEQYF
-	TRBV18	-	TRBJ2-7	TGTGCCAGCTCACCACGGACAGCTAGCTCCTACGAGCAGTACTTC	CASSPRTASSYEQYF
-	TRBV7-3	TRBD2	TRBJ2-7	TGTGCCAGCAGCGTAACTAGCGGGAGGAACTACGAGCAGTACTTC	CASSVTSGRNYEQYF
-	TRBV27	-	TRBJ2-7	TGTGCCAGCAGTCTAGCCCCCCAGACCGCCTACGAGCAGTACTTC	CASSLAPQTAYEQYF
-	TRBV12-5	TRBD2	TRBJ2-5	TGTGCTAGTGCCCCCTGGGAGGGGCAAGAGACCCAGTACTTC	CASAPWEGQETQYF
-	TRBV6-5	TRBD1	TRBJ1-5	TGTGCCAGCAGTTACAACAGGGGGACCCCTCAGCCCCAGCATTTT	CASSYNRGTPQPQHF
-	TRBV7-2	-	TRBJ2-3	TGTGCCAGCAGCACCCCCGCGGGGAGAATTACGGGTACGCAGTATTTT	CASSTPAGRITGTQYF
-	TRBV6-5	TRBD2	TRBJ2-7	TGTGCCAGCATGCCGGCTAGCGGAAACTCCTACGAGCAGTACTTC	CASMPASGNSYEQYF
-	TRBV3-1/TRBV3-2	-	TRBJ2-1	TGTGCCAGCAGCCAAGACAGGGTCAATGAGCAGTTCTTC	CASSQDRVNEQFF
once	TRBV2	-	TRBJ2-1	TGTGCCAGCAGTGAACTCGGAGGGGCCTACAATGAGCAGTTCTTC	CASSELGGAYNEQFF
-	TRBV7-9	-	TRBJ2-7	TGTGCCAGCAGCACTAGGGGGACGGCTTCCTACGAGCAGTACTTC	CASSTRGTASYEQYF
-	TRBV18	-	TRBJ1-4	TGTGCCAGCTCACCACCCACAGGGAGCGGTGAAAAACTGTTTTTT	CASSPPTGSGEKLFF
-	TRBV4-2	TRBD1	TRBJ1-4	TGTGCCAGCAGCCAAGAGGGGACAGGGGGCGGTGAAAAACTGTTTTTT	CASSQEGTGGGEKLFF
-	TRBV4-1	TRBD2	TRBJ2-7	TGCGCCAGCAGCCAAGGGGGAGGGATGGTTTACGAGCAGTACTTC	CASSQGGGMVYEQYF
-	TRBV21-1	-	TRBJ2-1	TGTGCCAGCAGGCCAGAGACTAGCGTAAACAATGAGCAGTTCTTC	CASRPETSVNNEQFF
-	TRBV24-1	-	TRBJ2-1	TGTGCCACCAGTGATTCCCCCCTAGGCCAGTTCTTC	CATSDSPLGQFF
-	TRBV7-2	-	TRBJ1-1	TGTGCCAGCAGCCCCGGGAGGAACACTGAAGCTTTCTTT	CASSPGRNTEAFF
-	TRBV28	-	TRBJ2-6	TGTGCCAGCAGAGAGGGGGGGAGCTCTGGGGCCAACGTCCTGACTTTC	CASREGGSSGANVLTF
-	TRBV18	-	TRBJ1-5	TGTGCCAGCTCACCAGTGGCAGATAGCAATCAGCCCCAGCATTTT	CASSPVADSNQPQHF
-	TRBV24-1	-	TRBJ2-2	TGTGCCACCAGTGATTTGGGACTACGGGGGAACACCGGGGAGCTGTTTTTT	CATSDLGLRGNTGELFF
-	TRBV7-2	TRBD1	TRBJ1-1	TGTGCCAGCAGCTCTGACAGGGAGGAAGCTTTCTTT	CASSSDREEAFF
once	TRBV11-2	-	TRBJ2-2	TGTGCCAGCAGCTTACAAATTTTTACTGAGCTGTTTTTT	CASSLQIFTELFF
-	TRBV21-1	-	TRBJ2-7	TGTGCCAGCAGCAAATACTACGAGCAGTACTTC	CASSKYYEQYF
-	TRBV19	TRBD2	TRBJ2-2	TGTGCCAGTAGTAGTAGCGGGAGAAGTACCGGGGAGCTGTTTTTT	CASSSSGRSTGELFF
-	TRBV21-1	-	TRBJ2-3	TGTGCCAGCAGCAACCTGACGACAGGGGGAAAAGCAGATACGCAGTATTTT	CASSNLTTGGKADTQYF
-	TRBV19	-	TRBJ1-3	TGTGCCAGTAGTATATGGAGCTCTGGAAACACCATATATTTT	CASSIWSSGNTIYF
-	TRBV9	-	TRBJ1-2	TGTGCCAGCAGCGTAGATCATCAGGGGTCTGGCGGCTACACCTTC	CASSVDHQGSGGYTF
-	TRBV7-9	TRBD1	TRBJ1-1	TGTGCCAGCAGCTTTGGAGACAGGGGTTTTGGGGGAACTGAAGCTTTCTTT	CASSFGDRGFGGTEAFF
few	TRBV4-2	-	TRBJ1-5	TGTGCCAGCAGCCAACATTTAGTCTCTGATAGCAATCAGCCCCAGCATTTT	CASSQHLVSDSNQPQHF
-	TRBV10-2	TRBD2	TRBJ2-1	TGCGCCAGCAGTTGGACTAGTCGGCGCAATGAGCAGTTCTTC	CASSWTSRRNEQFF
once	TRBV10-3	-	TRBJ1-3	TGTGCCATCAGTGAGTCGAGTGGCGGTTCCTCTGGAAACACCATATATTTT	CAISESSGGSSGNTIYF
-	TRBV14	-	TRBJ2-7	TGTGCCAGCAGCCAGGACAATTCCTACGAGCAGTACTTC	CASSQDNSYEQYF
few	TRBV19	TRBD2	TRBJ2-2	TGTGCCAGTAGTAGACTAGCGGGAGTGGTCGGGGAGCTGTTTTTT	CASSRLAGVVGELFF
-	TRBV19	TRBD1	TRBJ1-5	TGTGCCAGTAGTATGTCAGGGGGTTGGGGTCAGCCCCAGCATTTT	CASSMSGGWGQPQHF
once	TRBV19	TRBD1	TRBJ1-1	TGTGCCACCAGGGGGACCATGAACACTGAAGCTTTCTTT	CATRGTMNTEAFF
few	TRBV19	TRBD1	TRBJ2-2	TGTGCCAGTAGTATCGGGACAGGAGACACCGGGGAGCTGTTTTTT	CASSIGTGDTGELFF